A selection of T cell receptor beta chains follows, all from one sample in a study of human T cells and chemical hapten exposure. TCRdb called the RACE reads again in MiXCR, with one record for every CDR3 protein. The sample includes approximately 80,000 distinct CDR3 sequences, 10% to 13% of them seen just once. Sequenced here: whole blood, sampled in connection with sensitization to the hapten diphenylcyclopropenone (DPC). The receptors were sampled from a woman between 25 and 40 years old with alopecia areata. Some clones in this sample may be carry-over from other donors' samples. Both conserved end residues are part of each CDR3. A D gene is named only where the DNA matches it firmly. The size of a clone is reported for some rows only, either as once, few or many, or as a class for expanded clones.

v_gene: TRBV28; abundance: .; d_gene: TRBD1; j_gene: TRBJ2-7; CDR3nt: TGTGCCAGCAGTTCGACAGGGATATCGGTGCAGTACTTC; CDR3aa: CASSSTGISVQYF
v_gene: TRBV7-8; abundance: few; d_gene: TRBD1; j_gene: TRBJ2-2; CDR3nt: TGTGCCAGCAGCCCTATACAAGGACAGGGGAGCACCGGGGAGCTGTTTTTT; CDR3aa: CASSPIQGQGSTGELFF
v_gene: TRBV20-1; abundance: many; d_gene: TRBD1; j_gene: TRBJ2-3; CDR3nt: TGCAGTGCCACCGGGACAGGGGGCTTAGATACGCAGTATTTT; CDR3aa: CSATGTGGLDTQYF
v_gene: TRBV3-1; abundance: once; d_gene: .; j_gene: TRBJ1-1; CDR3nt: TGTGCCAGCAGCCAAGGAATTCGAGCGGCTGAAGCTTTCTTT; CDR3aa: CASSQGIRAAEAFF
v_gene: TRBV20-1; abundance: many; d_gene: .; j_gene: TRBJ1-1; CDR3nt: TGCAGTGCCCTCCGTGACGGTGAAGCTTTCTTT; CDR3aa: CSALRDGEAFF
v_gene: TRBV29-1; abundance: .; d_gene: TRBD2; j_gene: TRBJ2-7; CDR3nt: TGCAGCGTCGCTAGCGGGAGCGACGAGCAGTACTTC; CDR3aa: CSVASGSDEQYF
v_gene: TRBV18; abundance: .; d_gene: .; j_gene: TRBJ1-3; CDR3nt: TGTGCCAGCTCACCACTTTCTGGGGCGACAGGAAACACCATATATTTT; CDR3aa: CASSPLSGATGNTIYF
v_gene: TRBV7-2; abundance: .; d_gene: TRBD1; j_gene: TRBJ1-1; CDR3nt: TGTGCCAGCACCCGACAGGGGACTGAAGCTTTCTTT; CDR3aa: CASTRQGTEAFF
v_gene: TRBV12-3/TRBV12-4; abundance: many; d_gene: TRBD2; j_gene: TRBJ2-3; CDR3nt: TGTGCCAGCAGTCCGGGACTAGAGGTGGCCACAGATACGCAGTATTTT; CDR3aa: CASSPGLEVATDTQYF
v_gene: TRBV14; abundance: many; d_gene: .; j_gene: TRBJ2-1; CDR3nt: TGTGCCAGCAGCAATAGCGGCACCTACAATGAGCAGTTCTTC; CDR3aa: CASSNSGTYNEQFF
v_gene: TRBV20-1; abundance: few; d_gene: TRBD2; j_gene: TRBJ2-7; CDR3nt: TGCAGTGCCAGACTAGCTGGGTGGGACGAGCAGTACTTC; CDR3aa: CSARLAGWDEQYF
v_gene: TRBV12-3/TRBV12-4; abundance: many; d_gene: .; j_gene: TRBJ1-1; CDR3nt: TGTGCCAGCAGGGGGGATGGGACTGAAGCTTTCTTT; CDR3aa: CASRGDGTEAFF
v_gene: TRBV7-2; abundance: many; d_gene: .; j_gene: TRBJ1-4; CDR3nt: TGTGCCAGCACCCTCGGGCGAGATAATGAAAAACTGTTTTTT; CDR3aa: CASTLGRDNEKLFF
v_gene: TRBV6-2/TRBV6-3; abundance: few; d_gene: TRBD2; j_gene: TRBJ2-7; CDR3nt: TGTGCCAGCAGTTACTCCCCGAGCGGGAGACGTGGGGAGCAGTACTTC; CDR3aa: CASSYSPSGRRGEQYF
v_gene: TRBV11-3; abundance: many; d_gene: TRBD1; j_gene: TRBJ2-2; CDR3nt: TGTGCCAGCAGCTCAGGGGACAGCAATGGCGGGGAGCTGTTTTTT; CDR3aa: CASSSGDSNGGELFF
v_gene: TRBV6-5; abundance: few; d_gene: TRBD2; j_gene: TRBJ2-7; CDR3nt: TGTGCCAGCGCCGGGGGGGCCTACGAGCAGTACTTC; CDR3aa: CASAGGAYEQYF
v_gene: TRBV12-3/TRBV12-4; abundance: .; d_gene: .; j_gene: TRBJ1-2; CDR3nt: TGTGCCAGCAGTTGGGGGGACTATGGCTACACCTTC; CDR3aa: CASSWGDYGYTF
v_gene: TRBV18; abundance: .; d_gene: .; j_gene: TRBJ1-4; CDR3nt: TGTGCCAGCTCACCACTCGTTGGGGACAATGAGGGGAAACTGTTTTTT; CDR3aa: CASSPLVGDNEGKLFF
v_gene: TRBV28; abundance: .; d_gene: TRBD1; j_gene: TRBJ1-1; CDR3nt: TGTGCCAGCAGTACGACAGGGGTGATCACTGAAGCTTTCTTT; CDR3aa: CASSTTGVITEAFF
v_gene: TRBV2; abundance: many; d_gene: TRBD2; j_gene: TRBJ2-1; CDR3nt: TGTGCCAGCAGTAGCGGGGGAGACAGGGAGCAGTTCTTC; CDR3aa: CASSSGGDREQFF
v_gene: TRBV6-1; abundance: .; d_gene: .; j_gene: TRBJ1-5; CDR3nt: TGTGCCAGCACCCGGGCAGTTAGCAATCAGCCCCAGCATTTT; CDR3aa: CASTRAVSNQPQHF
v_gene: TRBV28; abundance: few; d_gene: .; j_gene: TRBJ2-7; CDR3nt: TGTGCCAGCAGTGACTATGGGAAAGGACCCCTTTCCTACGAGCAGTACTTC; CDR3aa: CASSDYGKGPLSYEQYF
v_gene: TRBV10-3; abundance: .; d_gene: .; j_gene: TRBJ1-5; CDR3nt: TGTGCCATCAGTGAAGCCAAAACCAATCAGCCCCAGCATTTT; CDR3aa: CAISEAKTNQPQHF
v_gene: TRBV7-9; abundance: many; d_gene: .; j_gene: TRBJ2-3; CDR3nt: TGTGCCAGCAGCCCGGGGGACAGCCTGAAATTCACAGATACGCAGTATTTT; CDR3aa: CASSPGDSLKFTDTQYF
v_gene: TRBV28; abundance: .; d_gene: .; j_gene: TRBJ2-1; CDR3nt: TGTGCCAGCAGTTTATCCAAAACAGGAGGCTCCTACAATGAGCAGTTCTTC; CDR3aa: CASSLSKTGGSYNEQFF
v_gene: TRBV7-8; abundance: few; d_gene: .; j_gene: TRBJ1-2; CDR3nt: TGTGCCAGCAGCTTAGCCGGCACCACCACTTATGGCTACACCTTC; CDR3aa: CASSLAGTTTYGYTF
v_gene: TRBV12-3/TRBV12-4; abundance: many; d_gene: .; j_gene: TRBJ1-1; CDR3nt: TGTGCCAGCAGACAGATAGTGATGGCTGAAGCTTTCTTT; CDR3aa: CASRQIVMAEAFF
v_gene: TRBV12-3/TRBV12-4; abundance: many; d_gene: .; j_gene: TRBJ1-5; CDR3nt: TGTGCCAGCAGTCCCTCGCCAGGGGAATTGCATTTT; CDR3aa: CASSPSPGELHF
v_gene: TRBV5-1; abundance: .; d_gene: TRBD2; j_gene: TRBJ2-1; CDR3nt: TGCGCCAGCAGCTTGGCGCCTCTAAGGTTCGGACTAGCGGCCTACAATGAGCAGTTCTTC; CDR3aa: CASSLAPLRFGLAAYNEQFF
v_gene: TRBV7-9; abundance: few; d_gene: .; j_gene: TRBJ1-1; CDR3nt: TGTGCCAGCAGCTTAGCGCATTTGGGAGGTGAAGCTTTCTTT; CDR3aa: CASSLAHLGGEAFF
v_gene: TRBV24-1; abundance: .; d_gene: TRBD1; j_gene: TRBJ1-2; CDR3nt: TGTGCCACCAGTGGGGGACAGGGAGCCAACTATGGCTACACCTTC; CDR3aa: CATSGGQGANYGYTF
v_gene: TRBV9; abundance: few; d_gene: .; j_gene: TRBJ1-1; CDR3nt: TGTGCCAGCAGCGTAGAGATGGGGAACACTGAAGCTTTCTTT; CDR3aa: CASSVEMGNTEAFF
v_gene: TRBV6-1; abundance: many; d_gene: .; j_gene: TRBJ2-7; CDR3nt: TGTGCCAGCAGTGAAGTAGAGTCAACCGCTGGGTACTTC; CDR3aa: CASSEVESTAGYF
v_gene: TRBV10-3; abundance: .; d_gene: .; j_gene: TRBJ2-7; CDR3nt: TGTGCCATCAGTGAGTCGGGCCGCTCCTACGAGCAGTACTTC; CDR3aa: CAISESGRSYEQYF
v_gene: TRBV29-1; abundance: few; d_gene: TRBD1; j_gene: TRBJ2-3; CDR3nt: TGCAGCGTTGAGCCCGGGACAGGAGTGGGTACGCAGTATTTT; CDR3aa: CSVEPGTGVGTQYF
v_gene: TRBV11-2; abundance: many; d_gene: .; j_gene: TRBJ2-1; CDR3nt: TGTGCCAGCAGCTTAGGGTACAGCCACAATGAGCAGTTCTTC; CDR3aa: CASSLGYSHNEQFF
v_gene: TRBV29-1; abundance: .; d_gene: .; j_gene: TRBJ1-2; CDR3nt: TGCAGCGTTATCCGGGACGGCAGAGCTAACTATGGCTACACCTTC; CDR3aa: CSVIRDGRANYGYTF
v_gene: TRBV7-3; abundance: many; d_gene: .; j_gene: TRBJ2-1; CDR3nt: TGTGCCAGCAGCTACACTAGGGCCACATACAATGAGCAGTTCTTC; CDR3aa: CASSYTRATYNEQFF
v_gene: TRBV28; abundance: .; d_gene: TRBD1; j_gene: TRBJ2-3; CDR3nt: TGTGCCAGCAGTATTGGGGACAGGAGGACAGATACGCAGTATTTT; CDR3aa: CASSIGDRRTDTQYF
v_gene: TRBV28; abundance: .; d_gene: TRBD2; j_gene: TRBJ2-7; CDR3nt: TGTGCCAGCAGTGCGGGAGACTATGTGCAGTACTTC; CDR3aa: CASSAGDYVQYF
v_gene: TRBV11-1; abundance: many; d_gene: TRBD2; j_gene: TRBJ2-1; CDR3nt: TGTGCCAGCAGCTCTAGGGTACGGCTAGCGGGATCCTCCGGCGCTGAGCAGTTCTTC; CDR3aa: CASSSRVRLAGSSGAEQFF
v_gene: TRBV7-9; abundance: many; d_gene: TRBD1; j_gene: TRBJ2-1; CDR3nt: TGTGCCAGCAGCTCAGGGGACAGCATAGGGGATGAGCAGTTCTTC; CDR3aa: CASSSGDSIGDEQFF